These 7 T cell receptor beta chains share one sample of origin, sequenced in a study of T cell responses to AZD1222 COVID-19 vaccine. Assay used: immunoSEQ multiplex PCR; TCRdb lists only in-frame clones, some missing. The repertoire holds roughly 100,000 clones, with approximately 90% as singletons. Material: peripheral blood, obtained on day 0 of AZD1222 vaccination. The receptor set was obtained from an adult in good health.

The chain carries TRBV19 and TRBJ1-1; no clear D. This CDR3 region has 10 residues. With 8 bases removed from V and 10 bases from J, the gap between germline ends came to 11 bases. Germline CDR1 is LNHDA and CDR2 is SQIVND (reference sequence). The CDR3 DNA sequence: TGTGCCAGTTCAGCTTCGCTAGCTTTCTTT. This gives the protein CASSASLAFF.

The rearrangement uses TRBV6-5 and TRBJ2-1; D gene unclear. V shed 7 bases and J shed 0 bases, with 4 bases lying between them. Per the germline V gene, CDR1 is MNHEY and CDR2 is SVGAGI. This CDR3 spans 12 amino acids. The DNA of the CDR3 is TGTGCCAGCACGAGCTCCTACAATGAGCAGTTCTTC. This gives the protein CASTSSYNEQFF.

This chain connects TRBV18 to TRBJ2-3, with TRBD2 matching 14 bases. Germline assignment: CDR1 KGHSH and CDR2 LQKENI. There are 21 residues in the CDR3. J lost 0 bases, V lost 3 bases, and 14 bases had no gene match. The CDR3 spells CASSPQAGLAGAEFSTDTQYF. In DNA form, the CDR3 reads TGTGCCAGCTCACCCCAAGCGGGACTAGCGGGGGCAGAGTTCAGCACAGATACGCAGTATTTT.

The CDR3 spells CASGKGQVVDTQYF. CDR3 nucleotide sequence: TGTGCCAGCGGCAAGGGACAGGTGGTAGATACGCAGTATTTT. The gene calls are TRBV13 and TRBJ2-3; 8 bases map to TRBD1. The CDR3 runs to 14 residues. CDR1 is PRHDT and CDR2 is FYEKMQ in the germline V gene (reference sequence). J was trimmed by 5 bases and V by 8 bases; bases with no gene match: 9.

This sequence joins TRBV4-3 and TRBJ2-2; no definite D call. The V and J ends lost 0 bases and 2 bases respectively, with 4 bases between them. CDR3 length equals 14 residues. The germline V gene encodes CDR1 LGHNA and CDR2 YSLEER. CDR3 coding DNA: TGCGCCAGCAGCCAAGATGAAAACACCGGGGAGCTGTTTTTT. Translation: CASSQDENTGELFF.

V gene TRBV6-2 or TRBV6-3 combines with J gene TRBJ2-7, with 10 bases matching TRBD1. V was pared by 2 bases and J by 0 bases, with 7 bases of the junction left unmatched. CDR1 is MNHEY, CDR2 SVGEGT, per germline. This CDR3 has 17 residues. CDR3 in DNA: TGTGCCAGCAGTTACCCTCTCGACAGGGGGCCCTCCTACGAGCAGTACTTC. The encoded protein is CASSYPLDRGPSYEQYF.

This clone was found once. V usage is TRBV7-2 and J usage is TRBJ1-5, with a weak D call TRBD1 (5 bases). The CDR3 runs to 15 residues. Between the trimmed V and J ends, which lost 1 base and 7 bases, there was a span of 14 bases. Germline CDR1 SGHTA, CDR2 FQGNSA. For the CDR3, the DNA is TGTGCCAGCAGCTTAGGGTGGGACGGTGGCCAGCCCCAGCATTTT. Translating gives CASSLGWDGGQPQHF.